These 18 T cell receptor beta chains were sequenced from one sample in a study of T cells in Graves' hyperthyroidism and ophthalmopathy. Amplified TCR beta CDR3 regions derived from RNA transcripts. TCR CDR3 regions were first amplified by RT-PCR with HTBI primers. One entry per CDR3 protein results from TCRdb running MiXCR on the multiplex PCR reads. The sample lists under 350,000 distinct CDR3 sequences, around 20% occurring once. The sample taken for sequencing was blood. These receptors were taken from a woman between 50 and 59 years old with Graves' hyperthyroidism.

This clonotype was detected ten times or more. Compared with germline, one end of the junction differs, possibly owing to a read error. The chain recombines TRBV30 with TRBJ2-6; D is ambiguous. Germline assignment: CDR1 GTSNPN and CDR2 SVGIG (reference sequence). The CDR3 totals 16 residues. As DNA, the CDR3 is TGTACCTGGAGTGTAACTGGGCGCTCTGGGGCCAACGTCCTGACTTTC. This translates into CTWSVTGRSGANVLTF.

Ten or more counts support this clonotype. This chain links TRBV7-2 with TRBJ2-7; 8 bases are a match to TRBD2. CDR3 length: 16 amino acids. V lost 5 bases, J lost 7 bases, and 16 bases stayed unmatched. Germline V lookup: CDR1 SGHTA, CDR2 FQGNSA. The CDR3 nucleotides are TGTGCCAGCAGCCCACTAAAACTAGCGGCTGTCATTGAGCAGTACTTC. Translated, it gives CASSPLKLAAVIEQYF.

V usage is TRBV6-2 or TRBV6-3 and J usage is TRBJ2-3, with 7 bases that match TRBD2. The CDR3 spans 18 residues. Germline assignment: CDR1 MNHEY and CDR2 SVGEGT. With 2 bases clipped from V and 2 bases from J, the junction kept 13 bases outside the gene matches. CDR3 loop: CASSYDPAGERDTDTQYF. DNA for the CDR3: TGTGCCAGCAGTTACGACCCTGCGGGAGAAAGGGACACAGATACGCAGTATTTT.

The CDR3 protein is CATSRDTPYEQYF. In DNA, the CDR3 is TGTGCCACCTCTCGGGACACACCCTACGAGCAGTACTTC. The chain couples TRBV6-1 to TRBJ2-7; perhaps TRBD1 as D (6 bases). The germline gives CDR1 MNHNS, CDR2 SASEGT. The CDR3 covers 13 residues. Trimming cost V 10 bases and J 2 bases, with 15 bases left between them.

In its sample, this clonotype was seen a few times. The chain links TRBV7-3 to TRBJ2-5; TRBD1 aligns across 11 bases. J gave up 5 bases and V 5 bases, and 7 bases lay outside the gene matches. There are 15 residues in the CDR3. Per germline, CDR1 SGHTA and CDR2 FQGTGA. The CDR3 sequence: CASSTKGTGGETQYF. The CDR3, as DNA: TGTGCCAGCAGCACGAAAGGGACAGGGGGGGAGACCCAGTACTTC.

J is TRBJ2-4 and V is TRBV5-1; 8 bases agree with TRBD1. The CDR3 is made up of 16 amino acids. J lost 2 bases, V lost 4 bases, and 8 bases had no gene match. Germline V gives CDR1 SGHRS, CDR2 YFSETQ. The CDR3 region is CASSQRQGRTKNIQYF. CDR3 DNA: TGCGCCAGCAGCCAAAGACAGGGGAGAACCAAAAACATTCAGTACTTC.

The table lists this clonotype with a few counts. The chain recombines TRBV5-1 with TRBJ2-3; 7 positions match TRBD2. There are 16 residues in the CDR3. Germline CDR1 is SGHRS and CDR2 is YFSETQ. Trimming took 0 bases from V and 2 from J; bases not matched to a gene: 6. The CDR3 here is CASSLDVGGFTDTQYF. CDR3 DNA: TGCGCCAGCAGCTTGGATGTGGGGGGGTTCACAGATACGCAGTATTTT.

In regard to this clonotype: The junction shows a germline mismatch at one end, possibly a read error. CDR3 bases: TGTGCCTGGAGTGACAGGTTTCTGTATTTT. It encodes CAWSDRFLYF. The J gene is TRBJ2-2, the V gene TRBV30; the D gene is possibly TRBD1 (5 bases). Germline V gene data show CDR1 as GTSNPN and CDR2 as SVGIG (reference sequence). The CDR3 totals 10 residues.

The chain links TRBV19 to TRBJ1-5; 7 bases are a match to TRBD1. Germline CDR1 LNHDA, CDR2 SQIVND (reference sequence). V was clipped by 6 bases and J by 0 bases; unmatched bases: 2. This CDR3 has 14 residues. DNA for the CDR3: TGTGCCAGTAGGGGACAGACTAGCAATCAGCCCCAGCATTTT. Translation gives CASRGQTSNQPQHF. Looking up the rest from reference TRBV19 and TRBJ1-5 gives the full variable domain: DGGITQSPKYLFRKEGQNVTLSCEQNLNHDAMYWYRQDPGQGLRLIYYSQIVNDFQKGDIAEGYSVSREKKESFPLTVTSAQKNPTAFYLCASRGQTSNQPQHFGDGTRLSIL.

Regarding this clonotype: A read error may be the cause here, since a much bigger clone is one base away. The CDR3 end shows no conserved phenylalanine or tryptophan, and so a read error is likely. The V call is TRBV10-1, the J call TRBJ1-5; 10 nucleotides line up with TRBD1. The CDR3 spans 13 residues. The ends lost 6 bases at V and 6 bases at J; junction bases unmatched: 2. Germline CDR1 WNHNN, CDR2 SYGVQD (reference sequence). CDR3 nucleotide sequence: TGCGCCAGCAGGACAGGGGGCACTCAGCCCCAGCATTCT. Translating gives CASRTGGTQPQHS.

This clonotype was detected only a few times. This rearrangement joins TRBV27 to TRBJ1-2, with TRBD1 as a possible D gene (5 bases). This CDR3 contains 13 residues. Per germline, CDR1 MNHEY and CDR2 SMNVEV (reference sequence). V lost 5 bases to trimming and J lost 4 bases, with 11 bases between them. The chain's CDR3 is CASSPSGGYGYTF. CDR3 sequence (DNA): TGTGCCAGCAGTCCATCCGGGGGCTATGGCTACACCTTC.

This clonotype was recorded at least ten times. The chain combines TRBV12-3 or TRBV12-4 with TRBJ2-7; 13 nucleotides agree with TRBD2. This CDR3 comprises 15 residues. The V gene end was trimmed by 5 bases and the J gene end by 4 bases; junction bases not matched to a gene: 5. The CDR3 is CASSRTSGSRYEQYF. The CDR3 nucleotides are TGTGCCAGCAGTAGGACTAGCGGGAGCCGGTACGAGCAGTACTTC.

Many counts were recorded for this clonotype. This chain links TRBV11-2 with TRBJ1-5; D is undetermined. There are 15 residues in the CDR3. Germline-derived CDR1 and CDR2 are SGHAT and FQNNGV. Trimming shortened V by 1 base and J by 0 bases, and 7 bases separated the two germline ends. The CDR3 here is CASSLGRHSNQPQHF. CDR3 sequence (DNA): TGTGCCAGCAGCTTAGGCAGACATAGCAATCAGCCCCAGCATTTT. Using reference TRBV11-2 and TRBJ1-5 for the parts outside the CDR3, the full variable domain is EAGVAQSPRYKIIEKRQSVAFWCNPISGHATLYWYQQILGQGPKLLIQFQNNGVVDDSQLPKDRFSAERLKGVDSTLKIQPAKLEDSAVYLCASSLGRHSNQPQHFGDGTRLSIL.

This clonotype was detected a few times. The chain recombines TRBV12-3 or TRBV12-4 with TRBJ2-2; D may be TRBD1 (6 bases). The V gene lost 6 bases and the J gene lost 5 bases, with 13 bases spanning the gap. This CDR3 is built from 14 residues. The CDR3 protein is CASRGGTGTGELFF. In DNA, the CDR3 is TGTGCCAGCAGAGGTGGAACAGGGACCGGGGAGCTGTTTTTT.

The V call is TRBV5-1, the J call TRBJ1-3; D is perhaps TRBD1 (6 bases). Trimming took 1 base from V and 0 from J, leaving 8 bases between them. Germline V CDR1 and CDR2: SGHRS, YFSETQ. This CDR3 spans 15 amino acids. The DNA of the CDR3 is TGCGCCAGCAGCTTGACAGGGACCTCTGGAAACACCATATATTTT. Amino acids: CASSLTGTSGNTIYF.

This clonotype was observed at least ten times. In DNA form, the CDR3 reads TGTGCCAGCAGTGAAATGGGGCAACTAGCGGGGGACCGGCAGTACTTC. This sequence encodes CASSEMGQLAGDRQYF. The chain carries TRBV2 and TRBJ2-7; 11 bases are a match to TRBD2. J gave up 9 bases and V 2 bases, and 12 bases lay outside the gene matches. CDR3 length: 16 residues. Germline CDR1 reads SNHLY; CDR2 reads FYNNEI.

This clonotype was recorded many times. The chain has TRBV3-1 and TRBJ2-1; D might be TRBD1 (5 bases). Germline assignment: CDR1 LGHDT and CDR2 YNNKEL (reference sequence). The CDR3 is made up of 15 amino acids. The V end lost 0 bases, the J end lost 7 bases, and 13 bases lay between the germline ends. This CDR3 is CASSQDRQGKNEQFF. The DNA for the CDR3 is TGTGCCAGCAGCCAAGATAGGCAGGGTAAGAATGAGCAGTTCTTC.

This clonotype was seen at least ten times. The chain employs TRBV28 and TRBJ2-1; 11 nucleotides match TRBD1. Germline CDR1 and CDR2: MDHEN and SYDVKM. V lost 2 bases and J lost 6; bases outside the gene matches: 6. The CDR3 is made up of 16 amino acids. CDR3 in DNA: TGTGCCAGCAGTTTACTTCCGGGACAGGGGGGCAATGAGCAGTTCTTC. Translated, it gives CASSLLPGQGGNEQFF.